The 27 T cell receptor beta chains given below trace back to one sample, sequenced in a study of tumor-infiltrating lymphocytes in primary liver carcinoma. RNA isolated from unsorted whole blood supplied the blood RNA, with germline DNA also extracted. Synthesis of TCR beta cDNA was carried out from 450 to 650 ng total RNA with a constant-region primer. Each TCR beta library was derived from three nested multiplex PCR rounds that employed slightly modified ARM-PCR. Researchers ran the first two PCR rounds for ten to eleven cycles each with TRBV1-TRBV30 forward primers and a C-beta reverse primer. Using its own MiXCR run on the multiplex PCR reads, TCRdb lists one record per CDR3 protein. The table has 310,000 or so distinct CDR3 sequences, 50% to 75% seen once; the top ten hold around 15%. Sequenced: peripheral blood. The receptors derive from a woman aged 25 to 45 with primary liver carcinoma and hepatitis B virus infection.

V is TRBV30 and J is TRBJ2-5, with 8 bases identical to TRBD2. The V gene end was trimmed by 2 bases and the J gene end by 1 base; junction bases not matched to a gene: 6. The length of the CDR3 is 15 residues. CDR1 GTSNPN and CDR2 SVGIG come from the germline V gene (reference sequence). As DNA, the CDR3 is TGTGCCTGGAGTCCGGGGGGGGGGTTCCAAGAGACCCAGTACTTC. This gives the protein CAWSPGGGFQETQYF.

Of note for this clonotype: The CDR3 ends on some other residue instead of the conserved phenylalanine or tryptophan, so this is likely a read error. This rearrangement joins TRBV30 to TRBJ2-3; 7 nucleotides match TRBD2. Unmatched junction bases numbered 6, after V lost 4 bases and J lost 2 bases. The CDR3 totals 14 residues. The germline V gene encodes CDR1 GTSNPN and CDR2 SVGIG (reference sequence). In nucleotides, the CDR3 is TGTGCCTGGATCCCTAGCGGACACACAGATACGCAGTATTAT. Its protein is CAWIPSGHTDTQYY.

Only a few counts were recorded for this clonotype. A much larger clone is a single base away; this may be a read error. Here the CDR3 reads CASSSGGYYEQYF. CDR3 in DNA: TGTGCCAGCAGCTCGGGCGGATACTACGAGCAGTACTTC. The V and J genes are TRBV11-2 and TRBJ2-7; the D is unclear. Germline V gives CDR1 SGHAT, CDR2 FQNNGV. Trimming took 4 bases from V and 3 from J, leaving 10 bases between them. This CDR3 region has 13 residues.

The chain is built from TRBV28 and TRBJ2-7; the D call may be TRBD1 or TRBD2 (5 bases each). The V end was cut by 5 bases, the J end by 3 bases, with 20 bases between. This CDR3 spans 16 amino acids. Germline-derived CDR1 and CDR2 are MDHEN and SYDVKM. In nucleotides, the CDR3 is TGTGCCAGCAGTCCAGCTGGGAGTGGGGCTAACTACGAGCAGTACTTC. This sequence encodes CASSPAGSGANYEQYF.

This clonotype has a count of ten or more. The chain links TRBV29-1 to TRBJ1-1, with 8 positions matching TRBD1. Germline V gene data show CDR1 as SQVTM and CDR2 as ANQGSEA. The CDR3 consists of 13 residues. Unmatched junction bases numbered 7, after V lost 5 bases and J lost 5 bases. CDR3 sequence reads: CSVQGASSTEAFF. CDR3 DNA sequence: TGCAGCGTTCAGGGGGCAAGTAGTACTGAAGCTTTCTTT.

This chain uses TRBV4-1 with TRBJ2-3, with 9 bases aligning to TRBD2. After removal of 4 bases from V and 7 bases from J, the junction contained 6 bases not matched to a gene. Germline values: CDR1 MGHRA, CDR2 YSYEKL. This CDR3 has 14 amino acids. In nucleotides, the CDR3 is TGCGCCAGCAGCCGAGGACTAGCGCCCAATACGCAGTATTTT. It yields the protein CASSRGLAPNTQYF.

This clonotype was detected many times. J is TRBJ2-1 and V is TRBV12-5, with no clear D. With 6 bases removed from V and 9 bases from J, the gap between germline ends came to 12 bases. Per the germline V gene, CDR1 is LGHNT and CDR2 is FRNRAP. This CDR3 contains 12 residues. The DNA of the CDR3 is TGTGCTAGTGGGGCCGGTATTGGTGAGCAGTTCTTC. Protein: CASGAGIGEQFF.

This chain uses TRBV28 with TRBJ1-4; D is uncertain. The V and J ends lost 4 bases and 11 bases respectively, with 11 bases between them. Germline V gene lookup returns CDR1 MDHEN and CDR2 SYDVKM. The CDR3 is made up of 12 amino acids. The CDR3 region is CASSWIGRKLFF. Written as DNA, the CDR3 is TGTGCCAGCAGTTGGATAGGGCGGAAACTGTTTTTT.

Comments on this clonotype: A much more abundant neighbour one base away suggests this may be a read error. This chain links TRBV11-2 with TRBJ2-7; possibly TRBD2 for D (6 bases). Trimming removed 1 base from V and 1 base from J, with 11 bases in between. The CDR3 length is 15 residues. Germline loops: CDR1 SGHAT, CDR2 FQNNGV. DNA of the CDR3: TGTGCCAGCAGCTTAGGGCTAGCGATATCCTACGAGCAGTACTTC. Residues: CASSLGLAISYEQYF. Full variable domain (remainder filled in from reference TRBV11-2 and TRBJ2-7): EAGVAQSPRYKIIEKRQSVAFWCNPISGHATLYWYQQILGQGPKLLIQFQNNGVVDDSQLPKDRFSAERLKGVDSTLKIQPAKLEDSAVYLCASSLGLAISYEQYFGPGTRLTVT.

The gene calls are TRBV6-5 and TRBJ2-7; D possibly corresponds to TRBD1 (6 bases). V lost 6 bases and J lost 0, with 18 bases in between. The CDR3 covers 16 residues. Germline CDR1 reads MNHEY; CDR2 reads SVGAGI. CDR3 bases: TGTGCCAGCAGGTTCTCACAGGGTTGGGACTCCTACGAGCAGTACTTC. It yields the protein CASRFSQGWDSYEQYF.

The rearrangement uses TRBV5-1 and TRBJ1-1; weak D call: TRBD1 (6 bases). The V gene lost 0 bases and the J gene lost 0 bases, with 9 bases spanning the gap. Germline CDR1 and CDR2: SGHRS and YFSETQ. The CDR3 extends over 15 amino acids. The CDR3 nucleotides read TGCGCCAGCAGCTTGGGGGGGGGGCTGAACACTGAAGCTTTCTTT. It is translated as CASSLGGGLNTEAFF.

Comment on this clonotype: A much larger clone lies a single base off, so this may be a read error. This sequence joins TRBV29-1 and TRBJ2-7, with a weak D call TRBD1 (6 bases). Germline V CDR1 and CDR2: SQVTM, ANQGSEA. The CDR3 consists of 16 residues. V was pared by 1 base and J by 4 bases, with 20 bases between. The CDR3: CSVEVLEGGHLYEQYF. Here the CDR3 DNA reads TGCAGCGTTGAAGTATTGGAAGGGGGACATCTATACGAGCAGTACTTC.

The chain joins TRBV7-9 to TRBJ2-1, with 10 nucleotides matching TRBD2. CDR1 SEHNR and CDR2 FQNEAQ come from the germline V gene (reference sequence). The junction had 9 bases not matched to a gene; V was cut back by 1 base and J by 6 bases. The CDR3 spans 17 residues. This chain's CDR3 is CASSLERRASGSNEQFF. The CDR3 DNA sequence: TGTGCCAGCAGCTTAGAACGAAGGGCTAGCGGGAGCAATGAGCAGTTCTTC.

This clonotype occurred a few times. V is TRBV7-9 and J is TRBJ1-1; D is unresolved. V was cut by 5 bases and J by 3 bases, with 10 bases left in between. The CDR3 consists of 13 residues. CDR1 is SEHNR and CDR2 is FQNEAQ in the germline V gene (reference sequence). The CDR3 nucleotides are TGTGCCAGCAGCAGGCTTTGGGACACTGAAGCTTTCTTT. As protein: CASSRLWDTEAFF. Supplemented by reference TRBV7-9 and TRBJ1-1, the full variable domain reads DTGVSQNPRHKITKRGQNVTFRCDPISEHNRLYWYRQTLGQGPEFLTYFQNEAQLEKSRLLSDRFSAERPKGSFSTLEIQRTEQGDSAMYLCASSRLWDTEAFFGQGTRLTVV.

To note about this clonotype: Likely a read error: the CDR3 ends without its conserved phenylalanine or tryptophan. This sequence joins TRBV6-6 and TRBJ2-2, with 10 positions matching TRBD1. V lost 6 bases to trimming and J lost 8 bases; unmatched junction nucleotides: 15. The germline gives CDR1 MNHNY, CDR2 SVGAGI (reference sequence). This CDR3 region has 17 residues. The CDR3 loop is CASRGLKTGGVSGELFY. In nucleotides, the CDR3 is TGTGCCAGCAGGGGACTGAAGACAGGGGGCGTGTCGGGGGAGCTGTTTTAT.

This clonotype was found a few times. The chain uses TRBV29-1 and TRBJ2-3; the D gene is possibly TRBD2 (5 bases). V lost 6 bases to trimming and J lost 5 bases, with 12 bases between them. CDR1 and CDR2 from the germline V gene are SQVTM and ANQGSEA. CDR3 length equals 12 residues. In nucleotides, the CDR3 is TGCAGCGTACGGACTTTCATAGATACGCAGTATTTT. Amino acid sequence: CSVRTFIDTQYF.

The rearrangement links TRBV6-6 to TRBJ2-3; 7 positions agree with TRBD2. V dropped 2 bases and J dropped 3; count of bases not matched to a gene: 8. Germline V CDR1 and CDR2: MNHNY, SVGAGI (reference sequence). This CDR3 region has 16 residues. CDR3 nucleotide sequence: TGTGCCAGCAGTTACAACGGGAGGCCCGGGACAGATACGCAGTATTTT. Translated: CASSYNGRPGTDTQYF.

This clonotype was detected ten times or more. The V and J genes are TRBV14 and TRBJ1-1, with D unresolved. Germline V gene data show CDR1 as SGHDN and CDR2 as FVKESK. The V gene lost 3 bases and the J gene lost 5 bases, with 10 bases spanning the gap. CDR3 size: 13 residues. CDR3 region: CASSQGRWTEAFF. In DNA, the CDR3 is TGTGCCAGCAGCCAGGGCCGGTGGACTGAAGCTTTCTTT. Using reference TRBV14 and TRBJ1-1 for the parts outside the CDR3, the full variable domain is EAGVTQFPSHSVIEKGQTVTLRCDPISGHDNLYWYRRVMGKEIKFLLHFVKESKQDESGMPNNRFLAERTGGTYSTLKVQPAELEDSGVYFCASSQGRWTEAFFGQGTRLTVV.

The rearrangement joins TRBV6-5 to TRBJ2-1; D is ambiguous. Germline V lookup: CDR1 MNHEY, CDR2 SVGAGI. This CDR3 spans 14 amino acids. V gave up 4 bases and J gave up 4 bases, with 11 bases separating them. For the CDR3, the DNA is TGTGCCAGCAGTTCCATTGACCAGTACAATGAGCAGTTCTTC. Its protein product is CASSSIDQYNEQFF.

Remarks on this clonotype: At one end the junction does not follow the germline gene, possibly because of a read error. The chain is built from TRBV6-5 and TRBJ2-3, with 8 nucleotides matching TRBD1. Per germline, CDR1 MNHEY and CDR2 SVGAGI. This CDR3 has 14 amino acids. The CDR3 loop is CASSLYRGTDAQYF. The CDR3 bases are TGTGCCAGCAGTCTCTACAGGGGGACAGATGCGCAGTATTTT.

This clonotype came up many times. The J gene is TRBJ2-4, the V gene TRBV10-3, with D perhaps TRBD2 (5 bases). The CDR3 covers 13 residues. Between the trimmed V and J ends, which lost 0 bases and 8 bases, there was a span of 8 bases. CDR1 is ENHRY and CDR2 is SYGVKD in the germline V gene. The CDR3 loop is CAISESGKDIQYF. CDR3 in DNA: TGTGCCATCAGTGAGTCCGGGAAGGACATTCAGTACTTC.

Comment on this clonotype: One end of the junction does not line up with germline, which may come from a read error. The V gene is TRBV6-2 or TRBV6-3, the J gene TRBJ2-7; tentatively, D is TRBD2 (6 bases). CDR3 size: 13 residues. CDR1 is MNHEY and CDR2 is SVGEGT in the germline V gene. The CDR3: CAGSYGREWEQYF. CDR3 nucleotides: TGTGCCGGCAGTTACGGTCGGGAGTGGGAGCAGTACTTC.

This chain connects TRBV4-1 to TRBJ2-7; D not resolved. Germline V gene data show CDR1 as MGHRA and CDR2 as YSYEKL. This CDR3 has 13 residues. Trimming took off 3 bases at V and 4 bases at J, with 10 bases between the two ends. This CDR3 is CASSHRVGYEQYF. CDR3 coding DNA: TGCGCCAGCAGCCACAGAGTGGGGTACGAGCAGTACTTC.

This clonotype was recorded a few times. This sequence joins TRBV6-1 and TRBJ1-2, with 7 bases that match TRBD1. Unmatched junction bases numbered 5, after V lost 4 bases and J lost 0 bases. Germline loops: CDR1 MNHNS, CDR2 SASEGT. The CDR3 spans 15 residues. The CDR3 is CASSGGQDPNYGYTF. Here the CDR3 DNA reads TGTGCCAGCAGTGGTGGACAGGACCCTAACTATGGCTACACCTTC.

V usage is TRBV25-1 and J usage is TRBJ1-2, with 8 nucleotides matching TRBD1. The V gene end was trimmed by 3 bases and the J gene end by 6 bases; junction bases not matched to a gene: 9. CDR3 length: 15 residues. CDR1 is MGHDK, CDR2 SYGVNS, per germline. The CDR3: CASSDVTGGRNGYTF. CDR3 sequence (DNA): TGTGCCAGCAGTGACGTAACAGGGGGGCGAAATGGCTACACCTTC.

This chain joins TRBV6-1 and TRBJ1-5; 7 nucleotides agree with TRBD1. Germline values: CDR1 MNHNS, CDR2 SASEGT. CDR3 length: 16 amino acids. Unmatched junction bases numbered 4, after V lost 1 base and J lost 1 base. The CDR3 region has the DNA TGTGCCAGCAGTGAAGGTAGGGGGCTGAGCAATCAGCCCCAGCATTTT. This codes for CASSEGRGLSNQPQHF.

The chain carries TRBV11-2 and TRBJ2-7; TRBD2 matches 7 bases. The CDR3 is 15 residues long. J was trimmed by 0 bases and V by 5 bases; bases with no gene match: 7. Germline V gives CDR1 SGHAT, CDR2 FQNNGV. The CDR3 DNA is TGTGCCAGCAGCCACCTTGGCGGGAGCTCCTACGAGCAGTACTTC. It yields the protein CASSHLGGSSYEQYF.